A single sample gave rise to the 21 T cell receptor beta chains below, sequenced in a study of blood T cells in healthy people across ages. Together with a sample-barcoded 5' primer, a J-beta primer mix was included in a second PCR lasting roughly 6 to 12 cycles. TCRdb re-called the 5' RACE reads through MiXCR, storing one row per CDR3 protein. The table has about 1,400,000 distinct CDR3 sequences, roughly 40% seen once; the top ten hold 7.9%. The specimen sequenced was blood. The receptors derive from a woman in her late teens or twenties in good health.

This clonotype was detected only a few times. The rearrangement uses TRBV5-1 and TRBJ1-4, with a tentative D call TRBD1 (6 bases). The germline V gene encodes CDR1 SGHRS and CDR2 YFSETQ. This CDR3 contains 13 residues. Trimming pared 3 bases from V and 6 bases from J, leaving 9 bases between. The CDR3 reads CASSWDKDEKLFF. CDR3 nucleotide sequence: TGCGCCAGCAGCTGGGACAAAGATGAAAAACTGTTTTTT.

V usage is TRBV20-1 and J usage is TRBJ2-1; D is unclear. From germline, CDR1 is DFQATT and CDR2 SNEGSKA (reference sequence). The V gene lost 6 bases and the J gene lost 5 bases, with 17 bases spanning the gap. The CDR3 runs 14 residues. In DNA, the CDR3 is TGCAGTGCACCGGGTATGCGGAGCGACAATGAGCAGTTCTTC. Translation gives CSAPGMRSDNEQFF.

This clonotype was seen only a few times. This chain joins TRBV3-1 and TRBJ1-2; a weak D match, TRBD1 (6 bases). From germline, CDR1 is LGHDT and CDR2 YNNKEL (reference sequence). The CDR3 has 14 residues. Trimming removed 4 bases at V and 8 bases at J, with 17 bases between. Written as DNA, the CDR3 is TGTGCCAGCAGCCCTAACTGGGGGGGGCGCGGCTACACCTTC. It encodes CASSPNWGGRGYTF.

The chain uses TRBV6-1 and TRBJ2-3, with a weak D call TRBD2 (5 bases). The CDR3 runs to 12 residues. Trimming left V 8 bases short and J 4 bases short, with 10 bases between. In germline, CDR1 is MNHNS, CDR2 SASEGT. CDR3 in amino acids: CASPGGADTQYF. For the CDR3, the DNA is TGTGCCAGCCCAGGAGGAGCAGATACGCAGTATTTT.

In this sample, this clonotype turned up a few times. The chain combines TRBV12-3 or TRBV12-4 with TRBJ1-2; the D is unclear. The CDR3 is made up of 15 amino acids. Trimming removed 3 bases at V and 0 bases at J, with 11 bases between. CDR3 sequence: CASSFATVPNYGYTF. DNA for the CDR3: TGTGCCAGCAGTTTCGCTACGGTCCCTAACTATGGCTACACCTTC.

This clonotype was observed many times. The genes are TRBV24-1 and TRBJ2-1; 8 bases line up with TRBD2. J lost 2 bases, V lost 7 bases, and 0 bases had no gene match. Germline V lookup: CDR1 KGHDR, CDR2 SFDVKD. The CDR3 is made up of 13 amino acids. The CDR3 region is CATSGGAYNEQFF. The CDR3 region has the DNA TGTGCCACCAGCGGGGGGGCCTACAATGAGCAGTTCTTC.

This clonotype was seen more than once but under ten times. The V call is TRBV20-1, the J call TRBJ2-1; 12 bases line up with TRBD2. The length of the CDR3 is 16 residues. With 3 bases clipped from V and 7 bases from J, the junction kept 10 bases outside the gene matches. Germline V gene lookup returns CDR1 DFQATT and CDR2 SNEGSKA (reference sequence). CDR3: CSASASGLAGGNEQFF. The CDR3 nucleotides are TGCAGTGCTAGCGCCTCGGGACTAGCGGGTGGTAATGAGCAGTTCTTC.

The chain uses TRBV20-1 and TRBJ2-1; D call uncertain. This CDR3 comprises 14 residues. CDR1 and CDR2 from the germline V gene are DFQATT and SNEGSKA (reference sequence). Trimming took 3 bases from V and 2 from J, leaving 11 bases between them. For the CDR3, the DNA is TGCAGTGCTAGTAGTCTCGGCCCCTACAATGAGCAGTTCTTC. Translating it yields CSASSLGPYNEQFF.

The chain combines TRBV6-4 with TRBJ2-3; no reliable D call. CDR1 and CDR2 from the germline V gene are MRHNA and SNTAGT. The CDR3 totals 14 residues. V was shortened by 10 bases and J by 2 bases, with 16 bases between the two germline ends. The chain's CDR3 is CATKTGPFTDTQYF. The CDR3 bases are TGTGCCACCAAAACCGGGCCGTTCACAGATACGCAGTATTTT.

This clonotype was counted only a few times. CDR3 residues: CASSDYVRGLADYEQYF. In DNA, the CDR3 is TGTGCCAGCAGTGATTATGTAAGGGGACTAGCCGACTACGAGCAGTACTTC. The V and J genes are TRBV2 and TRBJ2-7, with TRBD2 matching 9 bases. V lost 3 bases to trimming and J lost 3 bases; unmatched junction nucleotides: 12. The germline V gene encodes CDR1 SNHLY and CDR2 FYNNEI. The CDR3 has 17 amino acids.

The chain combines TRBV15 with TRBJ2-1; D is ambiguous. The CDR3 is 12 amino acids. The germline V gene has CDR1 LNHNV and CDR2 YYDKDF (reference sequence). V dropped 3 bases and J dropped 7 bases, with 7 bases sitting between them. The CDR3 coding sequence is TGTGCCACCAGCAGGGATAAGAATGAGCAGTTCTTC. This encodes CATSRDKNEQFF.

This clonotype was counted at least ten times. The rearrangement joins TRBV7-9 to TRBJ1-2; no definite D call. This CDR3 region has 13 residues. Trimming removed 2 bases at V and 4 bases at J, with 8 bases between. From germline, CDR1 is SEHNR and CDR2 FQNEAQ (reference sequence). The CDR3: CASSLIGVYGYTF. The CDR3 DNA sequence: TGTGCCAGCAGCTTAATCGGAGTCTATGGCTACACCTTC. The full variable domain, its missing parts supplied by reference TRBV7-9 and TRBJ1-2, is DTGVSQNPRHKITKRGQNVTFRCDPISEHNRLYWYRQTLGQGPEFLTYFQNEAQLEKSRLLSDRFSAERPKGSFSTLEIQRTEQGDSAMYLCASSLIGVYGYTFGSGTRLTVV.

The V and J genes are TRBV11-2 and TRBJ1-1, with D perhaps TRBD1 (5 bases). This CDR3 region has 15 residues. CDR1 and CDR2 (germline): SGHAT, FQNNGV. Trimming took off 4 bases at V and 6 bases at J, with 18 bases between the two ends. The CDR3 protein is CASSSQIGVGSEAFF. The CDR3 coding sequence is TGTGCCAGCAGCTCGCAGATAGGGGTGGGGTCTGAAGCTTTCTTT.

As for this clonotype: At one of its ends the junction is not consistent with the germline gene, which may arise from a read error. The rearrangement links TRBV6-1 to TRBJ2-1; TRBD2 matches at 7 bases. CDR1 and CDR2 (germline): MNHNS, SASEGT. This CDR3 is built from 18 residues. The chain's CDR3 is CANSEAAAGRSSYNEQFF. The CDR3 region has the DNA TGTGCCAACAGTGAAGCGGCAGCGGGACGGAGCTCCTACAATGAGCAGTTCTTC.

This chain uses TRBV5-1 with TRBJ1-5; D is possibly TRBD1 (5 bases). The CDR3 extends over 15 amino acids. V lost 4 bases and J 0 bases, leaving 11 bases between the germline ends. Germline CDR1 SGHRS, CDR2 YFSETQ. The CDR3 protein is CASSRGHDSNQPQHF. In nucleotides, the CDR3 is TGCGCCAGCAGCCGCGGACACGATAGCAATCAGCCCCAGCATTTT.

This clonotype turned up a few times. This CDR3 is CSVEGTAGANEQYF. The CDR3 nucleotides are TGCAGCGTTGAAGGGACGGCGGGTGCGAACGAGCAGTACTTC. The chain couples TRBV29-1 to TRBJ2-7, with D perhaps TRBD2 (5 bases). The ends were cut back, 1 base at V and 5 bases at J, with 15 bases in the middle. The germline V gene encodes CDR1 SQVTM and CDR2 ANQGSEA. This CDR3 region has 14 residues.

Concerning this clonotype: At one boundary the junction diverges from the germline segment, which might be a read error. The rearrangement uses TRBV7-9 and TRBJ2-6; the D gene is possibly TRBD1 (5 bases). Germline lookup yields CDR1 SEHNR and CDR2 FQNEAQ (reference sequence). This CDR3 region has 13 residues. The CDR3 nucleotides are TGTGCCAGCAGCTTATCTGGGGCCAACGTCCCGACTTTC. This gives the protein CASSLSGANVPTF.

This clonotype was seen a few times. The chain has TRBV6-2 or TRBV6-3 and TRBJ2-5, with 13 nucleotides matching TRBD2. The CDR3 extends over 14 amino acids. Germline V gives CDR1 MNHEY, CDR2 SVGEGT. The ends lost 8 bases at V and 11 bases at J; junction bases unmatched: 11. CDR3 protein: CASGLTSGGIEQYF. The DNA of the CDR3 is TGTGCCAGCGGGTTGACTAGCGGGGGGATTGAGCAGTACTTC.

Only a few counts were recorded for this clonotype. This chain links TRBV7-3 with TRBJ2-3; D is perhaps TRBD1 or TRBD2 (5 bases each). V was trimmed by 2 bases and J by 0 bases, leaving 12 bases between them. CDR1 and CDR2 from the germline V gene are SGHTA and FQGTGA. The CDR3 is made up of 16 amino acids. The CDR3 region has the DNA TGTGCCAGCAGCTTAGGCCGCGAGGGGAGCACAGATACGCAGTATTTT. This translates into CASSLGREGSTDTQYF. The full variable domain, completed using reference TRBV7-3 and TRBJ2-3, is GAGVSQTPSNKVTEKGKYVELRCDPISGHTALYWYRQSLGQGPEFLIYFQGTGAADDSGLPNDRFFAVRPEGSVSTLKIQRTERGDSAVYLCASSLGREGSTDTQYFGPGTRLTVL.

This clonotype was picked up a small number of times. The J gene is TRBJ1-1, the V gene TRBV28; D is perhaps TRBD1 (5 bases). The CDR3 has 14 amino acids. With 2 bases removed from V and 4 bases from J, the gap between germline ends came to 11 bases. CDR1 MDHEN and CDR2 SYDVKM come from the germline V gene. The DNA for the CDR3 is TGTGCCAGCAGTTTACGAGGGGAAAGCACTGAAGCTTTCTTT. It specifies CASSLRGESTEAFF.

This clonotype was seen a handful of times. The rearrangement links TRBV27 to TRBJ2-1; 8 bases agree with TRBD2. The germline V gene encodes CDR1 MNHEY and CDR2 SMNVEV (reference sequence). V was clipped by 5 bases and J by 4 bases; unmatched bases: 13. This CDR3 has 17 residues. The CDR3 bases are TGTGCCAGCAGTCGACTTACAGCGGGAGAAAATTACAATGAGCAGTTCTTC. Its protein is CASSRLTAGENYNEQFF.